Below are 9 T cell receptor beta chains sequenced from a single sample in a study of T cells in Graves' hyperthyroidism and ophthalmopathy. TCR beta CDR3 regions were amplified from RNA. Using the HTBI primer set, a first-round RT-PCR was run on the TCR CDR3. TCRdb redid the calling of the multiplex PCR reads with MiXCR, one entry per CDR3 protein. The sample records 600,000 to 700,000 distinct CDR3 sequences, over 40% being singletons. Specimen: peripheral blood or thyroid tissue (not recorded which). The receptors here all came from an adult man with Graves' disease, either hyperthyroidism or ophthalmopathy (not recorded which).

This clonotype occurred many times. CDR3 DNA sequence: TGCGCCAGCAGCCTGGAAAGGGGGAATCAGCCCCAGCATTTT. Translated, it gives CASSLERGNQPQHF. The V call is TRBV4-1, the J call TRBJ1-5; D might be TRBD1 (6 bases). There are 14 residues in the CDR3. Germline values: CDR1 MGHRA, CDR2 YSYEKL. V lost 4 bases to trimming and J lost 4 bases, with 11 bases between them.

This chain joins TRBV2 and TRBJ1-5; 8 bases map to TRBD1. The germline gives CDR1 SNHLY, CDR2 FYNNEI. The CDR3 is 16 amino acids. Unmatched junction bases numbered 8, after V lost 5 bases and J lost 2 bases. The DNA for the CDR3 is TGTGCCAGCAGTTCGTGGACAGGGATTGGCAATCAGCCCCAGCATTTT. It yields the protein CASSSWTGIGNQPQHF.

V usage is TRBV15 and J usage is TRBJ1-5; TRBD1 aligns across 7 bases. There are 17 residues in the CDR3. CDR1 is LNHNV, CDR2 YYDKDF, per germline (reference sequence). V lost 0 bases to trimming and J lost 4 bases; unmatched junction nucleotides: 9. CDR3 region: CATSRELLQGFNQPQHF. The CDR3 DNA sequence: TGTGCCACCAGCAGAGAGCTCCTACAGGGGTTTAATCAGCCCCAGCATTTT.

This clonotype was found many times. The chain has TRBV9 and TRBJ1-2, with TRBD1 as a possible D gene (5 bases). The CDR3 spans 15 residues. From germline, CDR1 is SGDLS and CDR2 YYNGEE. The V end lost 2 bases, the J end lost 0 bases, and 11 bases lay between the germline ends. The CDR3: CASSVGGWANYGYTF. The CDR3 DNA reads as TGTGCCAGCAGCGTGGGGGGGTGGGCTAACTATGGCTACACCTTC. The complete variable domain, with remaining parts taken from reference TRBV9 and TRBJ1-2, reads DSGVTQTPKHLITATGQRVTLRCSPRSGDLSVYWYQQSLDQGLQFLIQYYNGEERAKGNILERFSAQQFPDLHSELNLSSLELGDSALYFCASSVGGWANYGYTFGSGTRLTVV.

There are many counts of this clonotype. The V and J genes are TRBV7-9 and TRBJ1-2; possible D gene TRBD1, 5 bases. Germline V gene lookup returns CDR1 SEHNR and CDR2 FQNEAQ (reference sequence). This CDR3 has 15 amino acids. V was pared by 5 bases and J by 4 bases, with 17 bases between. Written as DNA, the CDR3 is TGTGCCAGCAGCCACCCGACAGACGACCTCTATGGCTACACCTTC. Translated, it gives CASSHPTDDLYGYTF.

This clonotype was picked up a small number of times. The rearrangement links TRBV6-1 to TRBJ1-4; 7 bases line up with TRBD1. The CDR3 covers 15 residues. From germline, CDR1 is MNHNS and CDR2 SASEGT. After removal of 6 bases from V and 5 bases from J, the junction contained 9 bases not matched to a gene. CDR3 sequence reads: CASRKGGTANEKLFF. CDR3 DNA: TGTGCCAGCAGAAAAGGGGGGACAGCGAATGAAAAACTGTTTTTT.

This clonotype was observed at least ten times. The chain employs TRBV19 and TRBJ1-2; 9 bases match TRBD1. Germline trimming cut 6 bases from V and 0 bases from J; bases unmatched to any gene: 8. CDR3 length: 16 residues. CDR1 and CDR2 from the germline V gene are LNHDA and SQIVND (reference sequence). The chain's CDR3 is CASSPQGARTNYGYTF. Here the CDR3 DNA reads TGTGCCAGTAGCCCACAGGGGGCGCGGACTAACTATGGCTACACCTTC.

This clonotype showed up many times. CDR3 DNA sequence: TGTGCCAGCCGGGACACCTATAATTCACCCCTCCACTTT. It is translated as CASRDTYNSPLHF. The rearrangement uses TRBV2 and TRBJ1-6; TRBD1 is a possible D gene (6 bases). Trimming left V 8 bases short and J 2 bases short, with 7 bases between. This CDR3 has 13 amino acids. In germline, CDR1 is SNHLY, CDR2 FYNNEI.

This clonotype was counted a single time. This chain links TRBV5-4 with TRBJ1-1; TRBD1 might be the D (6 bases). The CDR3 contains 14 residues. V lost 4 bases, J lost 4 bases, and 14 bases lay in between. Germline values: CDR1 SGHNT, CDR2 YYREEE (reference sequence). The CDR3, as DNA: TGTGCCAGCAGCGAGGCACGGGGGCCCACTGAAGCTTTCTTT. Protein: CASSEARGPTEAFF.